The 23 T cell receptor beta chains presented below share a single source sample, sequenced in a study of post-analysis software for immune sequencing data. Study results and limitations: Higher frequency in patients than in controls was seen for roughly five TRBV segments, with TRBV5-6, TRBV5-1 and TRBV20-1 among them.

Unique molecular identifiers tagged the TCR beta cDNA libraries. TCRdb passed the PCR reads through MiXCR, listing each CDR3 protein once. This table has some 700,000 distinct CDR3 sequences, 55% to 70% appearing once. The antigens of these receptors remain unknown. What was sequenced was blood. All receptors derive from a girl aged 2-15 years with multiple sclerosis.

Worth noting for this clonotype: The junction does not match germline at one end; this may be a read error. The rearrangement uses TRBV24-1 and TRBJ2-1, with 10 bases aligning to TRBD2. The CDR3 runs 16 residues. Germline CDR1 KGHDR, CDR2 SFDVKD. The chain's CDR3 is CATSEQRGGSDNEQFF. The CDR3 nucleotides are TGTGCCACCAGTGAGCAGCGGGGGGGCTCCGACAATGAGCAGTTCTTC.

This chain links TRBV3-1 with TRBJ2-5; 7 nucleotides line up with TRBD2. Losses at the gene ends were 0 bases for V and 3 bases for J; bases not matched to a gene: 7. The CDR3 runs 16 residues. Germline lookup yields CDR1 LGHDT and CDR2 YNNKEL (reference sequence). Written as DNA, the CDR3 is TGTGCCAGCAGCCAAGATATGAGCGGGAAGGAAGAGACCCAGTACTTC. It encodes CASSQDMSGKEETQYF.

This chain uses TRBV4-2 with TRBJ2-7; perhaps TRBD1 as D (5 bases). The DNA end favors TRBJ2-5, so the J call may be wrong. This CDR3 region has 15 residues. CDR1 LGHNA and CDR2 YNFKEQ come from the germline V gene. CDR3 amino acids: CASSQGLDNMETQYF. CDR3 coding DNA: TGTGCCAGCAGCCAAGGTCTGGACAACATGGAGACCCAGTACTTC.

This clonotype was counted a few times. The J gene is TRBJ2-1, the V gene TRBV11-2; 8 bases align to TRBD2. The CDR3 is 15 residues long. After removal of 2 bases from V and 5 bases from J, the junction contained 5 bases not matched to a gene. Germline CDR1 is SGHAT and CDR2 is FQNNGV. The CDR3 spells CASSLFSGTHNEQFF. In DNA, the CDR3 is TGTGCCAGCAGCTTATTTAGCGGGACACACAATGAGCAGTTCTTC.

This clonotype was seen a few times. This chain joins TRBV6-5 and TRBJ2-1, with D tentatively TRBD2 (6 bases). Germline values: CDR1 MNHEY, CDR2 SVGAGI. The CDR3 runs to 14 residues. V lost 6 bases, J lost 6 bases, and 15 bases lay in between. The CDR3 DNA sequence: TGTGCCAGCAGCCGGGACTTTCCCGGCAATGAGCAGTTCTTC. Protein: CASSRDFPGNEQFF.

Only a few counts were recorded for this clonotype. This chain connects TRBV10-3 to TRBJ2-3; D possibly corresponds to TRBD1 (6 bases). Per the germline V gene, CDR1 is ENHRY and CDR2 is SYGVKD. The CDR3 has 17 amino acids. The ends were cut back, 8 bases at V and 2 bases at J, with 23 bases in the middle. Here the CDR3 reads CAIRGGPIQTSTDTQYF. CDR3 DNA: TGTGCCATCCGAGGGGGACCGATCCAAACTTCCACAGATACGCAGTATTTT.

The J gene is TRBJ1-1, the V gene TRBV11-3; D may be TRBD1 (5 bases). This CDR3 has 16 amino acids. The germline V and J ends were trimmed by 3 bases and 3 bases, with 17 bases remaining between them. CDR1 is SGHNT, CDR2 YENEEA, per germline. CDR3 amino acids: CASSFRPGTGYTEAFF. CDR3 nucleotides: TGTGCCAGCAGCTTCCGCCCCGGGACGGGGTACACTGAAGCTTTCTTT.

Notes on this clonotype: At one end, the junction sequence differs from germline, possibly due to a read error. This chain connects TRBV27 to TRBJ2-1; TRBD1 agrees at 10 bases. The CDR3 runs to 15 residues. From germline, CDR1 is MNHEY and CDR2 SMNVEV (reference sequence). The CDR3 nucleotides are TGTGCCAGCAGTTCCGGGACAGGGGCGTACAATGGGCAGTTCTTC. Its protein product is CASSSGTGAYNGQFF.

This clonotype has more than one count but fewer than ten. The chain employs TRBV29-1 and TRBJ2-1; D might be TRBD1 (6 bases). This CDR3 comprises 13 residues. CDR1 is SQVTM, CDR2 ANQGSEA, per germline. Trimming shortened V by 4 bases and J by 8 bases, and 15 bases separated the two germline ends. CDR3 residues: CSVGGLRVYEQFF. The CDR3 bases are TGCAGCGTTGGGGGGCTAAGGGTCTATGAGCAGTTCTTC.

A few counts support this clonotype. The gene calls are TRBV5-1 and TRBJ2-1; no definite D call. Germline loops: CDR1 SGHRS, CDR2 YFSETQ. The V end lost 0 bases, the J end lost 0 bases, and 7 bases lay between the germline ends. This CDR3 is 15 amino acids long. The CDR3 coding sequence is TGCGCCAGCAGCTTGGTGGCCAACTCCTACAATGAGCAGTTCTTC. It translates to CASSLVANSYNEQFF.

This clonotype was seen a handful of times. CDR3 residues: CASGTGHTDTQYF. CDR3 coding DNA: TGTGCCAGCGGGACAGGGCACACAGATACGCAGTATTTT. This sequence joins TRBV7-2 and TRBJ2-3; 9 bases agree with TRBD1. The germline V gene encodes CDR1 SGHTA and CDR2 FQGNSA. J was trimmed by 2 bases and V by 8 bases; bases with no gene match: 2. This CDR3 is built from 13 residues.

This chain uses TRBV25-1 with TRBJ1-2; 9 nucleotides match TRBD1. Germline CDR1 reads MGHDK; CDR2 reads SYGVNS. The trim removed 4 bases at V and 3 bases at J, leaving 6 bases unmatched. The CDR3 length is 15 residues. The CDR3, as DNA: TGTGCCAGCAGTGGGGGGGACAGGGACGACTATGGCTACACCTTC. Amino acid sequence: CASSGGDRDDYGYTF.

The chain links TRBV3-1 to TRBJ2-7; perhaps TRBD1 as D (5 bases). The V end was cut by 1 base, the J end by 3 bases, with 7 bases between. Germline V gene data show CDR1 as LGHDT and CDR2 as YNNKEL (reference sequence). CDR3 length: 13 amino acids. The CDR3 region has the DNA TGTGCCAGCAGCCAAGGACAGTACTACGAGCAGTACTTC. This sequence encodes CASSQGQYYEQYF.

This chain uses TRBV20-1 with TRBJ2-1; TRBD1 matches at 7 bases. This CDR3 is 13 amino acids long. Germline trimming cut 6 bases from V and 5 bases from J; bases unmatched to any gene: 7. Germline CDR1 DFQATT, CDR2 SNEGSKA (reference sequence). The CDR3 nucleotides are TGCAGTGCCATCAGGGGGTCCCACAATGAGCAGTTCTTC. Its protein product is CSAIRGSHNEQFF.

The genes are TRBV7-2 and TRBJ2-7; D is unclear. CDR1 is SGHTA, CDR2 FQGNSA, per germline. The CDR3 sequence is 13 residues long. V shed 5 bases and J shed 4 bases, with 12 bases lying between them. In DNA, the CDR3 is TGTGCCAGCAGCCTCCTACTGAGATACGAGCAGTACTTC. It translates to CASSLLLRYEQYF.

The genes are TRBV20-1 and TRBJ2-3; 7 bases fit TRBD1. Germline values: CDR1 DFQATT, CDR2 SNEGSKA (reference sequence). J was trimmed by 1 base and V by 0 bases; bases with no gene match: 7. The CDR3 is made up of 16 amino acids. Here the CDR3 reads CSARDTTGMGTDTQYF. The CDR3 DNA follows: TGCAGTGCTAGAGATACGACAGGGATGGGCACAGATACGCAGTATTTT.

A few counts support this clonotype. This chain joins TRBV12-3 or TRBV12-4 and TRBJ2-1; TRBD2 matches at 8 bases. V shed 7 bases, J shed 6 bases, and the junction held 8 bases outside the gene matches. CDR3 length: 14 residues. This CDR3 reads CASTTGSGANEQFF. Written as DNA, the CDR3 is TGTGCCAGCACTACTGGTAGCGGGGCCAATGAGCAGTTCTTC.

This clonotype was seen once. CDR3 nucleotides: TGTGCCAGCAGCTCAAGGGGGCCCTCCTACGAGCAGTACTTC. It is translated as CASSSRGPSYEQYF. The V gene is TRBV7-9, the J gene TRBJ2-7, with 7 bases lining up with TRBD1. CDR1 is SEHNR, CDR2 FQNEAQ, per germline (reference sequence). V dropped 4 bases and J dropped 0; count of bases not matched to a gene: 3. The CDR3 is 14 residues long.

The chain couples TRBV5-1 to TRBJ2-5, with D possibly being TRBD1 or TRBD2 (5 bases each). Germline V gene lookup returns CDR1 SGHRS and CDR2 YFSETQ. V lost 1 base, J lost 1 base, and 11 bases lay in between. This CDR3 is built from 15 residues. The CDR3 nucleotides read TGCGCCAGCAGCTTGAGGATCGGGACCCAAGAGACCCAGTACTTC. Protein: CASSLRIGTQETQYF.

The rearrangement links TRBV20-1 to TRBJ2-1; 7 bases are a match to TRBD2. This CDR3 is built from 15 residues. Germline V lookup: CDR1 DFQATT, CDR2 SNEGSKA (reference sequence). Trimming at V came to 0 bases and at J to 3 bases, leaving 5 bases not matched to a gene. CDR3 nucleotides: TGCAGTGCTAGAGATAAAGGCGGGAGCTACAATGAGCAGTTCTTC. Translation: CSARDKGGSYNEQFF.

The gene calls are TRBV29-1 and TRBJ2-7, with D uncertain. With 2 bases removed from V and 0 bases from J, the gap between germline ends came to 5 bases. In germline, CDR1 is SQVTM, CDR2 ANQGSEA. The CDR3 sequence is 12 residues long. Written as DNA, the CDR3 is TGCAGCGTTGAACTTCCCTCCTACGAGCAGTACTTC. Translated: CSVELPSYEQYF.

CDR3 sequence reads: CSVEEASYTQYF. CDR3 in DNA: TGCAGCGTTGAAGAAGCCAGCTATACGCAGTATTTT. The chain links TRBV29-1 to TRBJ2-3; no definite D call. V lost 0 bases to trimming and J lost 7 bases, with 8 bases between them. Germline lookup yields CDR1 SQVTM and CDR2 ANQGSEA. This CDR3 is 12 amino acids long.

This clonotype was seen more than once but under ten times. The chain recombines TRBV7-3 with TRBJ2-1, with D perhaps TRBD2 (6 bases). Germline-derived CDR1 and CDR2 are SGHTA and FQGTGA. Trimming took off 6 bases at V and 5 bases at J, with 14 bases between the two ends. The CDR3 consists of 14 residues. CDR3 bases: TGTGCCAGCAGTTCCCGGTCGGGGGACAATGAGCAGTTCTTC. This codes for CASSSRSGDNEQFF.